Each of the 18 T cell receptor beta chains below was sequenced from the same sample in a study of blood T cells in healthy people across ages. Together with a sample-barcoded 5' primer, a J-beta primer mix was included in a second PCR lasting about 6 to 11 cycles. TCRdb re-analysed the 5' RACE reads in MiXCR, keeping a single row per CDR3 protein. The sample lists 1.5 million to 2 million distinct CDR3 sequences, about two fifths occurring once. The sample comprised blood. The receptor source for this set is a human donor in good health.

In its sample, this clonotype was seen many times. This chain links TRBV20-1 with TRBJ2-4; D ambiguous. V lost 6 bases and J 0 bases, leaving 6 bases between the germline ends. This CDR3 has 12 residues. Germline values: CDR1 DFQATT, CDR2 SNEGSKA (reference sequence). CDR3 nucleotide sequence: TGCAGTGCCAATCTAGCCAAAAACATTCAGTACTTC. It is translated as CSANLAKNIQYF.

This sequence joins TRBV2 and TRBJ1-6; 7 bases match TRBD1. Germline CDR1 and CDR2: SNHLY and FYNNEI. J gave up 7 bases and V 6 bases, and 6 bases lay outside the gene matches. The CDR3 consists of 14 residues. CDR3 residues: CASRGQAGNSPLHF. For the CDR3, the DNA is TGTGCCAGCAGAGGACAGGCCGGGAATTCACCCCTCCACTTT.

The chain joins TRBV20-1 to TRBJ1-2, with D unclear. The CDR3 loop spans 12 amino acids. The germline CDR1 and CDR2 sequences are DFQATT and SNEGSKA (reference sequence). This chain's CDR3 is CSGGIRGHGYTF. The CDR3 nucleotides are TGCAGCGGAGGGATTCGAGGTCATGGCTACACCTTC.

V usage is TRBV20-1 and J usage is TRBJ2-7, with 7 nucleotides matching TRBD2. CDR3 size: 13 residues. V trimming: 4 bases; J trimming: 2 bases; junction bases outside the gene matches: 5. Germline lookup yields CDR1 DFQATT and CDR2 SNEGSKA (reference sequence). The CDR3 nucleotides are TGCAGTGCTACGGGACTAACCACCTACGAGCAGTACTTC. Its translation is CSATGLTTYEQYF.

The genes are TRBV24-1 and TRBJ2-5, with a possible D match to TRBD2 (6 bases). Trimming left V 5 bases short and J 5 bases short, with 11 bases between. The germline CDR1 and CDR2 sequences are KGHDR and SFDVKD. The CDR3 is 13 residues long. The CDR3 spells CATSGPAGETQYF. CDR3 in DNA: TGTGCCACCAGTGGGCCGGCGGGGGAGACCCAGTACTTC.

This sequence joins TRBV7-2 and TRBJ2-1, with D perhaps assigned TRBD1 or TRBD2 (6 bases each). CDR1 and CDR2 (germline): SGHTA, FQGNSA. The CDR3 is made up of 16 amino acids. Trimming pared 1 base from V and 0 bases from J, leaving 10 bases between. This chain's CDR3 is CASSLVGGPSYNEQFF. In DNA, the CDR3 is TGTGCCAGCAGCTTAGTGGGGGGCCCCTCCTACAATGAGCAGTTCTTC.

The J gene is TRBJ1-6, the V gene TRBV20-1, with 7 bases that match TRBD1. Germline CDR1 and CDR2: DFQATT and SNEGSKA (reference sequence). V shed 4 bases, J shed 9 bases, and the junction held 12 bases outside the gene matches. CDR3 length: 15 amino acids. CDR3 amino acids: CSAKRDREGSSPLHF. The CDR3 DNA reads as TGCAGTGCTAAACGAGACAGGGAGGGAAGTTCACCCCTCCACTTT.

The V gene is TRBV12-3 or TRBV12-4, the J gene TRBJ1-4, with D perhaps matching TRBD1 (6 bases). V was pared by 7 bases and J by 1 base, with 10 bases between. CDR3 size: 14 residues. CDR3 residues: CASTGTRTNEKLFF. The CDR3 DNA is TGTGCCAGCACCGGGACAAGAACTAATGAAAAACTGTTTTTT.

As to this clonotype: The germline gene is not matched at one end of the junction; a read error may be the cause. The chain couples TRBV28 to TRBJ2-3; D call uncertain. The CDR3 is 11 amino acids. Germline-derived CDR1 and CDR2 are MDHEN and SYDVKM. This CDR3 reads CANSFRDTQYF. CDR3 DNA: TGTGCCAACAGTTTTAGAGATACGCAGTATTTT. The full variable domain, its missing parts supplied by reference TRBV28 and TRBJ2-3, is DVKVTQSSRYLVKRTGEKVFLECVQDMDHENMFWYRQDPGLGLRLIYFSYDVKMKEKGDIPEGYSVSREKKERFSLILESASTNQTSMYLCANSFRDTQYFGPGTRLTVL.

On this clonotype: Mismatch with germline at one junction end may stem from a read error. The chain joins TRBV20-1 to TRBJ2-5, with TRBD2 matching 7 bases. The CDR3 loop spans 14 amino acids. Germline V gene data show CDR1 as DFQATT and CDR2 as SNEGSKA (reference sequence). In nucleotides, the CDR3 is TGCAGTGCTAGAGATACTGGCGGGGGAGAGGCCCAGTACTTC. Translated: CSARDTGGGEAQYF.

The gene calls are TRBV12-5 and TRBJ2-7; 7 bases fit TRBD1. The CDR3 length is 13 residues. Trimming at V came to 6 bases and at J to 2 bases, leaving 4 bases not matched to a gene. CDR1 and CDR2 (germline): LGHNT, FRNRAP. The CDR3 region is CASGSTGTYEQYF. Here the CDR3 DNA reads TGTGCTAGTGGATCGACAGGGACCTACGAGCAGTACTTC.

This rearrangement joins TRBV7-9 to TRBJ1-2; unclear D gene. Germline V gene lookup returns CDR1 SEHNR and CDR2 FQNEAQ (reference sequence). This CDR3 comprises 14 residues. The V end lost 1 base, the J end lost 5 bases, and 11 bases lay between the germline ends. The CDR3: CASSLGGQMYGYTF. The CDR3 coding sequence is TGTGCCAGCAGCTTAGGAGGTCAGATGTATGGCTACACCTTC.

The chain employs TRBV7-9 and TRBJ1-2, with D unclear. Trimming left V 1 base short and J 4 bases short, with 16 bases between. This CDR3 is 16 amino acids long. Germline V gene lookup returns CDR1 SEHNR and CDR2 FQNEAQ (reference sequence). The CDR3 sequence: CASSLGVWGSFYGYTF. CDR3 coding DNA: TGTGCCAGCAGCTTAGGAGTCTGGGGATCCTTCTATGGCTACACCTTC.

The rearrangement uses TRBV6-2 or TRBV6-3 and TRBJ2-7; D is undetermined. The V end was cut by 0 bases, the J end by 0 bases, with 18 bases between. CDR1 and CDR2 from the germline V gene are MNHEY and SVGEGT. The CDR3 covers 18 residues. The CDR3 protein is CASSYSHRHPESSYEQYF. The CDR3 region has the DNA TGTGCCAGCAGTTACTCCCACCGACATCCCGAGAGCTCCTACGAGCAGTACTTC.

A note on this clonotype: Germline is not matched at one junction end, which may reflect a read error. This rearrangement joins TRBV6-6 to TRBJ2-3; D gene uncertain. The germline V gene has CDR1 MNHNY and CDR2 SVGAGI (reference sequence). CDR3 length equals 16 residues. The CDR3 bases are TGTGCCAGCAGTTACTCGGGTTATGATAGCACAGATACGCGGTATTTT. It codes for CASSYSGYDSTDTRYF.

V and J are TRBV29-1 and TRBJ2-3; D call uncertain. Per germline, CDR1 SQVTM and CDR2 ANQGSEA. Trimming took 3 bases from V and 2 from J, leaving 15 bases between them. This CDR3 region has 15 residues. This chain's CDR3 is CSVDLAQPFTDTQYF. CDR3 nucleotide sequence: TGCAGCGTTGATCTCGCCCAGCCTTTCACAGATACGCAGTATTTT.

The CDR3 spells CASSLNGNADTQYF. CDR3 coding DNA: TGTGCCAGCAGCTTGAATGGGAATGCGGATACGCAGTATTTT. The V call is TRBV5-5, the J call TRBJ2-3; no reliable D call. The CDR3 is made up of 14 amino acids. The V and J ends lost 1 base and 6 bases respectively, with 12 bases between them. Germline V lookup: CDR1 SGHKS, CDR2 YYEKEE (reference sequence). The full variable domain, rest sourced from reference TRBV5-5 and TRBJ2-3, is DAGVTQSPTHLIKTRGQQVTLRCSPISGHKSVSWYQQVLGQGPQFIFQYYEKEERGRGNFPDRFSARQFPNYSSELNVNALLLGDSALYLCASSLNGNADTQYFGPGTRLTVL.

V usage is TRBV20-1 and J usage is TRBJ2-3, with 8 bases lining up with TRBD1. The CDR3 totals 19 residues. Germline V gene sequence: CDR1 DFQATT, CDR2 SNEGSKA (reference sequence). With V trimmed by 2 bases and J by 4 bases, 20 bases remained unmatched. The CDR3 sequence is CSARMQGAGADFFPDTQYF. The CDR3 bases are TGCAGTGCTAGAATGCAGGGGGCAGGAGCAGATTTCTTCCCAGATACGCAGTATTTT.